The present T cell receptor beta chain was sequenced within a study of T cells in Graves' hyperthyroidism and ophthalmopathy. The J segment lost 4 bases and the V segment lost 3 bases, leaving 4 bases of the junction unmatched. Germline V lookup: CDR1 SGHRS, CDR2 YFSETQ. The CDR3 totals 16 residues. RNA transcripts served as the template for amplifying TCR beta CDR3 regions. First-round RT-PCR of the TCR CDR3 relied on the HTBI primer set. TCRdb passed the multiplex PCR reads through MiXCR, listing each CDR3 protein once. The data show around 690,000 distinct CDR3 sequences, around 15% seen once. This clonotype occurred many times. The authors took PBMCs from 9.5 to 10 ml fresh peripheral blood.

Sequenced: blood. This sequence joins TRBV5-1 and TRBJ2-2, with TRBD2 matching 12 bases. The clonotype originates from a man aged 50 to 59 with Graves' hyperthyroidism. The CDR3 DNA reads TGCGCCAGCAGCTGGCGGACTAGCGGGACCACCGGGGAGCTGTTTTTT. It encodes CASSWRTSGTTGELFF.